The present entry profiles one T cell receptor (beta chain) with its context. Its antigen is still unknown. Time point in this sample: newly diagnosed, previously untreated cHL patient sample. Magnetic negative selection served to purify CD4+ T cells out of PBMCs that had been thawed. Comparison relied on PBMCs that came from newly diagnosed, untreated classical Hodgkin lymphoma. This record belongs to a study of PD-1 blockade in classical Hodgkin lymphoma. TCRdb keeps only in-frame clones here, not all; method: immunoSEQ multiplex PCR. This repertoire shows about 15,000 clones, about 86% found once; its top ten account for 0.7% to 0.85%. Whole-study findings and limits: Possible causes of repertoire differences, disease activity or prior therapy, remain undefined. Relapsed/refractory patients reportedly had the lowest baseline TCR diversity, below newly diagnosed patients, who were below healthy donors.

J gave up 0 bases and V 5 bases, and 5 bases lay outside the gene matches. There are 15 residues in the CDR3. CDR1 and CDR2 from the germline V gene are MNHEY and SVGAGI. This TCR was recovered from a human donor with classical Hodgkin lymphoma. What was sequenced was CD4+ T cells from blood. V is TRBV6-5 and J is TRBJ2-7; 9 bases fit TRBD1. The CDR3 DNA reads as TGTGCCAGCAGTCCCGTGACAGGGGGCTCCTACGAGCAGTACTTC. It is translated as CASSPVTGGSYEQYF.